This TCR beta chain was observed in a study of blood T cells in healthy people across ages. CDR3 length: 14 residues. Germline CDR1 and CDR2: MNHEY and SMNVEV (reference sequence). Losses at the gene ends were 2 bases for V and 7 bases for J; bases not matched to a gene: 6. This clonotype was seen only once. Its antigen is still unknown. With a J-beta primer mix and a sample-barcoded 5' primer, a second PCR ran roughly 6 to 11 cycles. With 12 random nucleotides, a template-switch adaptor tagged each individual cDNA molecule. TCRdb itself ran the 5' RACE reads through MiXCR, one entry per CDR3 protein. The sample contains around 990,000 distinct CDR3 sequences, 35% to 40% of which appear only once. Study-wide results and limits: Naive T cell percentage showed a strong correlation with TCR beta diversity. Any changes in expanded clonotypes were possibly confounded, as donor CMV status remained unknown. Unsorted PBMCs ruled out conclusive naive versus antigen-experienced comparison.

This TCR was sampled from a man aged 18 to 35 in good health. Specimen: blood. The chain recombines TRBV27 with TRBJ1-1; 8 nucleotides match TRBD1. The CDR3 DNA follows: TGTGCCAGCAGTTTAAGACAGGGGCTGTTTGAAGCTTTCTTT. This translates into CASSLRQGLFEAFF.